The sequence of this TCR beta chain was determined in a study of T cell repertoires in cytomegalovirus infection. Overall study: CMV infection plus the matching HLA type was flagged by public TCR beta signatures. Study results and caveats: CMV carriers having the relevant HLA were flagged by cumulative public TCR beta family frequency.

This clonotype occurred many times. The antigen remains unidentified. The trim removed 4 bases at V and 5 bases at J, leaving 8 bases unmatched. CDR1 SGHVS and CDR2 FNYEAQ come from the germline V gene. This CDR3 has 15 amino acids. Each CDR3 protein is one row after TCRdb ran MiXCR on the reads. The data hold about 440,000 distinct CDR3 sequences, with 31% observed a single time. This receptor was obtained from a human donor in good health (CMV status not recorded). Some clones in this sample may be carry-over from other donors' samples. The V and J genes are TRBV7-6 and TRBJ2-7; 10 bases are a match to TRBD1. Sequenced: PBMCs. CDR3 sequence (DNA): TGTGCCAGCAGCTCGGGACAGGGGCGCGTCAACGAGCAGTACTTC. Protein: CASSSGQGRVNEQYF.